Listed below are T cell receptor beta chains from one sample, sequenced in a study of blood T cells in healthy people across ages. TCRdb passed the 5' RACE reads through MiXCR, listing each CDR3 protein once. The data hold 1.5 million to 2 million distinct CDR3 sequences, with about two fifths observed a single time. The sequencing sample was made of blood. Receptors were obtained from a human donor in good health. Each CDR3 is given with its conserved first and last residue. Each record gives: CDR3 length, J gene, V gene, D gene, clone size, CDR3 DNA, CDR3 protein. The D gene is left open where the match is weak. Clone sizes are given selectively: once, few, many, or a class where the clone is expanded.

17,TRBJ2-2,TRBV6-2/TRBV6-3,-,few,TGTGCCAGCCGTCTTATGCGGGGAGGGGGCACCACCGGGGAGCTGTTTTTT,CASRLMRGGGTTGELFF
15,TRBJ1-5,TRBV18,-,-,TGTGCCAGCTCACCACAACAGCATAGCAATCAGCCCCAGCATTTT,CASSPQQHSNQPQHF
16,TRBJ2-1,TRBV7-2,TRBD2,few,TGTGCCAGCAGCGTGACTAGCGGGGGCGTCTACAATGAGCAGTTCTTC,CASSVTSGGVYNEQFF
15,TRBJ1-5,TRBV7-9,-,-,TGTGCCAGCAGCTTAGGGACGGTGGAATCAGCGGCCCAGCATTTT,CASSLGTVESAAQHF
19,TRBJ2-7,TRBV3-1,TRBD1,-,TGTGCCAGCAGTCACTCCGGGACAGGGGGCAAAGGGAATGGCTACGAGCAGTACTTC,CASSHSGTGGKGNGYEQYF
14,TRBJ2-7,TRBV7-2,-,-,TGTGCCAGCAGCGCATACAGGGGGGGCTACGAGCAGTACTTC,CASSAYRGGYEQYF
15,TRBJ2-7,TRBV28,-,-,TGTGCCAGCAGTTTATCACGGGTTCGTGGCTACGAGCAGTACTTC,CASSLSRVRGYEQYF
11,TRBJ2-7,TRBV12-3/TRBV12-4,-,few,TGTGCCAGCAGGGACGTTGACGAGCAGTACTTC,CASRDVDEQYF
16,TRBJ1-1,TRBV7-3,-,-,TGTGCCAGCAGCTTAGAGTTACAGGGCCCGAACACTGAAGCTTTCTTT,CASSLELQGPNTEAFF
18,TRBJ2-7,TRBV4-3,TRBD2,-,TGCGCCAGCAGCCAAGATAGAACTAGCGGGGGGAGCTCCTACGAGCAGTACTTC,CASSQDRTSGGSSYEQYF
18,TRBJ2-3,TRBV6-5,-,-,TGTGCCAGCAGTTACTCGAAGCAGGTGCGGTATAGCACAGATACGCAGTATTTT,CASSYSKQVRYSTDTQYF
15,TRBJ2-1,TRBV5-1,-,few,TGCGCCAGCAGCTTCGGGGTGGTCTTATCCGATGAGCAGTTCTTC,CASSFGVVLSDEQFF
15,TRBJ2-3,TRBV7-9,-,-,TGTGCCAGCAGCTTAGAGGTGGTGGGCACAGATACGCAGTATTTT,CASSLEVVGTDTQYF
15,TRBJ1-4,TRBV20-1,-,few,TGCAGTGCTAGAGAATACCTTGGAGTCCATGAAAAACTGTTTTTT,CSAREYLGVHEKLFF